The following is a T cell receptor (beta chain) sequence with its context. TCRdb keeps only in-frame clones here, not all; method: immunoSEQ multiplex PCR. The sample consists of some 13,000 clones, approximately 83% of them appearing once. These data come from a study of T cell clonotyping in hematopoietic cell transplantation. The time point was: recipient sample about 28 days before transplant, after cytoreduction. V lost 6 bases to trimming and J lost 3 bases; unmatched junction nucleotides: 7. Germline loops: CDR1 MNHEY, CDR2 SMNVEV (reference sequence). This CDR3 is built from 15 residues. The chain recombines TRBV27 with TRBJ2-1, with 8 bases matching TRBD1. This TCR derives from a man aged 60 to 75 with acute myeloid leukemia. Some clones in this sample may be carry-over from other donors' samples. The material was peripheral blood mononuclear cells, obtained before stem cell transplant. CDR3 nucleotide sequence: TGTGCCAGCAGAAGGGGGACAGGACTCTACAATGAGCAGTTCTTC. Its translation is CASRRGTGLYNEQFF.